This record concerns one T cell receptor beta chain sequence. In the original processing: Cell counts per sample came from amplifying reference gene primers. The data were produced by immunoSEQ multiplex PCR, yet TCRdb's version contains in-frame clones alone and is incomplete. For V, J and clone size, that table is used; D and trimming come from the DNA. The sample lists over 200,000 clones; approximately 88% were seen once. The germline V gene has CDR1 SGHKS and CDR2 YYEKEE (reference sequence). V lost 6 bases and J lost 0, with 16 bases in between. The CDR3 has 16 amino acids. These data originate in a study of blood T cell repertoires in COVID-19. Study context: Specimens from acute and convalescent COVID-19 originated in the United States, Italy and Spain. Nucleic acid was either cDNA or gDNA, and it came from T cells, B-cell-depleted T cells, or PBMCs.

This clonotype originated in a man aged 60 to 69 who had recovered from COVID-19. Sequenced material: peripheral blood. This rearrangement joins TRBV5-5 to TRBJ1-3; a weak D match, TRBD1 (6 bases). CDR3 bases: TGTGCCAGCACCGCGGGGGGCAGCCACTCTGGAAACACCATATATTTT. Protein sequence: CASTAGGSHSGNTIYF. Together with reference TRBV5-5 and TRBJ1-3, the CDR3 gives the full variable domain: DAGVTQSPTHLIKTRGQQVTLRCSPISGHKSVSWYQQVLGQGPQFIFQYYEKEERGRGNFPDRFSARQFPNYSSELNVNALLLGDSALYLCASTAGGSHSGNTIYFGEGSWLTVV.